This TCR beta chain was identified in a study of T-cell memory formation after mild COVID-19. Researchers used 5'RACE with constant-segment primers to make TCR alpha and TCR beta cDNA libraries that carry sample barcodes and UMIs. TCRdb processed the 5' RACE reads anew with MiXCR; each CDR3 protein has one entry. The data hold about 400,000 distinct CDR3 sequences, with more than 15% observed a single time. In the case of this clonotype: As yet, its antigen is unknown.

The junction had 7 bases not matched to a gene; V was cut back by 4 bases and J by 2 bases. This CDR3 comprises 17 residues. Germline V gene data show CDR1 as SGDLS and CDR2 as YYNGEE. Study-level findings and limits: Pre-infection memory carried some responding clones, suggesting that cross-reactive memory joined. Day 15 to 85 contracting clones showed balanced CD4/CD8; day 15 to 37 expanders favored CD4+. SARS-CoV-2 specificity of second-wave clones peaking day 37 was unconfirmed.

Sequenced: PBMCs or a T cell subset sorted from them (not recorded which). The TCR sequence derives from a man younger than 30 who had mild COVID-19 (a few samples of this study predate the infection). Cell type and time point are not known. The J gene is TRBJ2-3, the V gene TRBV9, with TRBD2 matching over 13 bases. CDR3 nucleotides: TGTGCCAGCAGCACTCCACTAGCGGGGGGGCCCACAGATACGCAGTATTTT. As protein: CASSTPLAGGPTDTQYF. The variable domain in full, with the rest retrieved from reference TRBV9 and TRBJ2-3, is DSGVTQTPKHLITATGQRVTLRCSPRSGDLSVYWYQQSLDQGLQFLIQYYNGEERAKGNILERFSAQQFPDLHSELNLSSLELGDSALYFCASSTPLAGGPTDTQYFGPGTRLTVL.